This T cell receptor (beta chain) came from a study of cytomegalovirus exposure and HLA in healthy donors. This clone has just a few counts. Profiling relied on immunoSEQ multiplex PCR, and the TCRdb table lists in-frame clones only, not all of them. The table records some 150,000 clones, roughly 86% of them present only once. V was trimmed by 0 bases and J by 10 bases, leaving 13 bases between them. The CDR3 contains 14 residues. Germline V gives CDR1 GTSNPN, CDR2 SVGIG (reference sequence). V is TRBV30 and J is TRBJ1-6, with a weak D call TRBD1 (6 bases). Sequences were obtained from PBMCs. The TCR was taken from a man younger than 30 in good health and CMV-seropositive. In DNA, the CDR3 is TGTGCCTGGAGTGTAGGGGGGGTGCGGTCACCCCTCCACTTT. This translates into CAWSVGGVRSPLHF. The whole variable domain, remainder taken from reference TRBV30 and TRBJ1-6, is SQTIHQWPATLVQPVGSPLSLECTVEGTSNPNLYWYRQAAGRGLQLLFYSVGIGQISSEVPQNLSASRPQDRQFILSSKKLLLSDSGFYLCAWSVGGVRSPLHFGNGTRLTVT.